The 32 T cell receptor beta chains given below trace back to one sample, sequenced in a study of cytomegalovirus exposure and HLA in healthy donors. 60 Vbeta and 13 Jbeta primers were used in PCR. The method was immunoSEQ multiplex PCR; TCRdb's version includes in-frame clones alone and lacks a portion of them. The table includes around 300,000 clones, roughly 89% detected once. The sequenced sample was PBMCs. The source of these receptors is a woman aged 18-35 years in good health and CMV-seronegative.

The rearrangement uses TRBV2 and TRBJ2-7; the match to TRBD2 covers 9 bases. CDR1 is SNHLY and CDR2 is FYNNEI in the germline V gene. The CDR3 contains 16 residues. The ends lost 3 bases at V and 4 bases at J; junction bases unmatched: 10. The CDR3 loop reads CASSEVGRGGQYEQYF. The DNA for the CDR3 is TGTGCCAGCAGTGAGGTGGGGCGGGGGGGCCAATACGAGCAGTACTTC.

The V gene is TRBV5-6, the J gene TRBJ1-2; D is undetermined. The V end was cut by 0 bases, the J end by 6 bases, with 6 bases between. This CDR3 region has 12 residues. Germline V lookup: CDR1 SGHDT, CDR2 YYEEEE. The CDR3 here is CASSLVGHGYTF. The DNA of the CDR3 is TGTGCCAGCAGCTTGGTTGGCCATGGCTACACCTTC.

The chain has TRBV7-6 and TRBJ2-1; TRBD2 aligns across 9 bases. Per the germline V gene, CDR1 is SGHVS and CDR2 is FNYEAQ. V lost 4 bases to trimming and J lost 3 bases; unmatched junction nucleotides: 7. The CDR3 is 16 residues long. The CDR3 DNA reads TGTGCCAGCAGCTATACGAGCGGGGGGTACTACAATGAGCAGTTCTTC. Translated, it gives CASSYTSGGYYNEQFF.

The chain combines TRBV5-6 with TRBJ1-2; the D is unclear. Trimming stripped 0 bases from V and 8 bases from J, with 11 bases between. Germline V gene data show CDR1 as SGHDT and CDR2 as YYEEEE. The CDR3 runs 13 residues. CDR3 sequence reads: CASSLAVLSGYTF. In DNA form, the CDR3 reads TGTGCCAGCAGCTTGGCGGTCCTCTCCGGCTACACCTTC.

V usage is TRBV11-2 and J usage is TRBJ2-1; TRBD1 matches at 7 bases. CDR3 size: 15 residues. V was pared by 4 bases and J by 2 bases, with 5 bases of the junction left unmatched. Looked up from germline, CDR1 is SGHAT and CDR2 is FQNNGV. In DNA form, the CDR3 reads TGTGCCAGCAGCTCCACAGGGGCTACCTACAATGAGCAGTTCTTC. This codes for CASSSTGATYNEQFF.

The rearrangement uses TRBV5-1 and TRBJ2-1; possibly TRBD2 for D (6 bases). CDR1 is SGHRS and CDR2 is YFSETQ in the germline V gene. The V and J ends lost 3 bases and 1 base respectively, with 11 bases between them. The length of the CDR3 is 15 residues. CDR3 sequence: CASSYGTVSYNEQFF. CDR3 nucleotides: TGCGCCAGCAGCTACGGGACTGTTTCCTACAATGAGCAGTTCTTC. Full variable domain (missing parts from reference TRBV5-1 and TRBJ2-1): KAGVTQTPRYLIKTRGQQVTLSCSPISGHRSVSWYQQTPGQGLQFLFEYFSETQRNKGNFPGRFSGRQFSNSRSEMNVSTLELGDSALYLCASSYGTVSYNEQFFGPGTRLTVL.

The chain carries TRBV29-1 and TRBJ2-7; the D gene is possibly TRBD1 (6 bases). CDR3 length equals 16 residues. The germline V and J ends were trimmed by 1 base and 3 bases, with 19 bases remaining between them. From germline, CDR1 is SQVTM and CDR2 ANQGSEA. CDR3 protein: CSVEVMVGTGSYEQYF. The CDR3 nucleotides are TGCAGCGTTGAAGTTATGGTTGGTACAGGGAGCTACGAGCAGTACTTC.

The J gene is TRBJ2-7, the V gene TRBV12-5, with TRBD1 identical over 8 bases. The V gene's germline CDR1 is LGHNT and CDR2 FRNRAP. With 0 bases clipped from V and 0 bases from J, the junction kept 7 bases outside the gene matches. The CDR3 spans 17 residues. CDR3 protein: CASGLVPRGRNSYEQYF. The CDR3 DNA reads as TGTGCTAGTGGTTTGGTACCCAGGGGGCGAAACTCCTACGAGCAGTACTTC.

This chain joins TRBV5-4 and TRBJ2-3; possible D gene TRBD1, 6 bases. V dropped 4 bases and J dropped 2 bases, with 14 bases sitting between them. The CDR3 sequence is 15 residues long. Germline lookup yields CDR1 SGHNT and CDR2 YYREEE (reference sequence). CDR3 residues: CASSEQGLVTDTQYF. CDR3 DNA sequence: TGTGCCAGCAGCGAACAGGGCCTGGTCACAGATACGCAGTATTTT.

The chain employs TRBV6-5 and TRBJ1-2; TRBD1 matches at 7 bases. Looked up from germline, CDR1 is MNHEY and CDR2 is SVGAGI. Trimming at V came to 6 bases and at J to 1 base, leaving 8 bases not matched to a gene. The CDR3 contains 15 residues. The CDR3 DNA follows: TGTGCCAGCAGGGGGGGACAGCACTTTAACTATGGCTACACCTTC. Amino acid sequence: CASRGGQHFNYGYTF.

This chain links TRBV7-2 with TRBJ1-1, with unresolved D. The CDR3 totals 12 residues. Trimming shortened V by 4 bases and J by 4 bases, and 7 bases separated the two germline ends. CDR1 and CDR2 (germline): SGHTA, FQGNSA. CDR3 nucleotide sequence: TGTGCCAGCAGCTATAGCGGCACTGAAGCTTTCTTT. Its protein is CASSYSGTEAFF.

V gene TRBV11-2 combines with J gene TRBJ2-2, with 9 bases lining up with TRBD1. Germline CDR1 SGHAT, CDR2 FQNNGV. Germline trimming cut 4 bases from V and 6 bases from J; bases unmatched to any gene: 6. The CDR3 is made up of 15 amino acids. CDR3 nucleotide sequence: TGTGCCAGCAGCTCCCACAGGGGGCGCGCCGGGGAGCTGTTTTTT. Translation gives CASSSHRGRAGELFF.

The chain is built from TRBV15 and TRBJ2-2; the D gene is possibly TRBD1 (5 bases). The CDR3 covers 17 residues. V gave up 1 base and J gave up 8 bases, with 20 bases separating them. From germline, CDR1 is LNHNV and CDR2 YYDKDF (reference sequence). The CDR3 region has the DNA TGTGCCACCAGCAGAGGCTGGGCAGGGCCCTCCCGAGGGGAGCTGTTTTTT. This translates into CATSRGWAGPSRGELFF. Full variable domain (rest looked up from reference TRBV15 and TRBJ2-2): DAMVIQNPRYQVTQFGKPVTLSCSQTLNHNVMYWYQQKSSQAPKLLFHYYDKDFNNEADTPDNFQSRRPNTSFCFLDIRSPGLGDTAMYLCATSRGWAGPSRGELFFGEGSRLTVL.

The chain links TRBV6-5 to TRBJ1-1, with D perhaps matching TRBD1 (5 bases). The germline CDR1 and CDR2 sequences are MNHEY and SVGAGI. V shed 0 bases and J shed 5 bases, with 13 bases lying between them. The CDR3 extends over 15 amino acids. CDR3 sequence (DNA): TGTGCCAGCAGTTACTCGAGGAGGGGATGGACTGAAGCTTTCTTT. Translated, it gives CASSYSRRGWTEAFF.

The J gene is TRBJ1-2, the V gene TRBV15, with D unresolved. The germline V and J ends were trimmed by 0 bases and 0 bases, with 11 bases remaining between them. There are 16 residues in the CDR3. Germline V gene sequence: CDR1 LNHNV, CDR2 YYDKDF (reference sequence). The CDR3 loop reads CATSRELKSTNYGYTF. Written as DNA, the CDR3 is TGTGCCACCAGCAGAGAGTTAAAGTCTACTAACTATGGCTACACCTTC.

The chain couples TRBV5-4 to TRBJ2-5, with D unresolved. The assigned J gene may be wrong: the sequence end matches TRBJ2-7 better. The CDR3 is 12 residues long. Looked up from germline, CDR1 is SGHNT and CDR2 is YYREEE (reference sequence). The CDR3 loop reads CALGTIGYEQYF. CDR3 coding DNA: TGTGCCCTCGGTACTATTGGCTACGAGCAGTACTTC.

The chain recombines TRBV7-6 with TRBJ1-6; 11 bases line up with TRBD1. Germline V gene lookup returns CDR1 SGHVS and CDR2 FNYEAQ. CDR3 length: 15 residues. Trimming cost V 6 bases and J 6 bases; bases outside gene matches: 4. The CDR3 bases are TGTGCCAGCAGTACTGGGACAGGGGGTAATTCACCCCTCCACTTT. Its translation is CASSTGTGGNSPLHF.

This chain uses TRBV10-3 with TRBJ2-7; possibly TRBD2 for D (6 bases). Trimming took 8 bases from V and 0 from J, leaving 14 bases between them. Germline-derived CDR1 and CDR2 are ENHRY and SYGVKD. CDR3 length equals 14 residues. CDR3 protein: CAIRGRESSYEQYF. Written as DNA, the CDR3 is TGTGCCATCCGAGGACGGGAGAGCTCCTACGAGCAGTACTTC.

This clone was seen a single time. This rearrangement joins TRBV7-9 to TRBJ1-2; possible D gene TRBD1, 5 bases. Germline V gene lookup returns CDR1 SEHNR and CDR2 FQNEAQ (reference sequence). CDR3 size: 12 residues. V lost 4 bases and J lost 2, with 5 bases in between. The CDR3, as DNA: TGTGCCAGCAGCTCAGGGAACTATGGCTACACCTTC. Protein sequence: CASSSGNYGYTF.

The chain recombines TRBV6-5 with TRBJ2-3, with 8 bases aligning to TRBD2. V shed 0 bases and J 5 bases; nucleotides not matched to a gene: 7. The CDR3 runs to 16 residues. CDR1 is MNHEY and CDR2 is SVGAGI in the germline V gene. CDR3 nucleotide sequence: TGTGCCAGCAGTTACTCTGCGGGGGGCCGGGTAGATACGCAGTATTTT. It encodes CASSYSAGGRVDTQYF.

The chain recombines TRBV6-5 with TRBJ1-3, with 7 bases matching TRBD1. Trimming removed 6 bases from V and 2 bases from J; junction bases left unmatched: 4. The V gene's germline CDR1 is MNHEY and CDR2 SVGAGI. This CDR3 has 14 residues. The CDR3 DNA is TGTGCCAGCAGGAATACAGGGGCTGGAAACACCATATATTTT. Encoded protein: CASRNTGAGNTIYF.

This clone appeared a single time. This chain links TRBV5-4 with TRBJ2-3; tentative D call: TRBD2 (6 bases). Germline V CDR1 and CDR2: SGHNT, YYREEE (reference sequence). Deletions cut 0 bases from V and 5 bases from J, with 13 bases between. CDR3 length equals 15 residues. The CDR3 loop is CASSLAPGDQDTQYF. The DNA for the CDR3 is TGTGCCAGCAGCTTGGCACCGGGGGATCAAGATACGCAGTATTTT.

The chain combines TRBV10-3 with TRBJ2-3; D uncertain. Germline-derived CDR1 and CDR2 are ENHRY and SYGVKD. This CDR3 is built from 13 residues. Trimming cost V 3 bases and J 4 bases, with 8 bases left between them. The DNA of the CDR3 is TGTGCCATCAGTGACGGAGCGCCAGATACGCAGTATTTT. Translated, it gives CAISDGAPDTQYF.

V and J are TRBV11-1 and TRBJ2-3; D is ambiguous. Trimming removed 0 bases at V and 5 bases at J, with 3 bases between. The CDR3 is made up of 12 amino acids. CDR1 is SGHAT, CDR2 FQDESV, per germline (reference sequence). The CDR3 loop reads CASSLAGDTQYF. CDR3 sequence (DNA): TGTGCCAGCAGCTTAGCCGGAGATACGCAGTATTTT.

The rearrangement uses TRBV5-4 and TRBJ2-2; D call uncertain. The germline gives CDR1 SGHNT, CDR2 YYREEE (reference sequence). This CDR3 is 12 amino acids long. V lost 4 bases and J 5 bases, leaving 6 bases between the germline ends. CDR3 protein: CASSTLTGELFF. The DNA for the CDR3 is TGTGCCAGCAGCACCCTAACCGGGGAGCTGTTTTTT.

This clone was counted between two and nine times. The chain carries TRBV7-6 and TRBJ1-2, with D perhaps matching TRBD1 (5 bases). This CDR3 spans 13 amino acids. Germline CDR1 reads SGHVS; CDR2 reads FNYEAQ. The V and J ends lost 0 bases and 8 bases respectively, with 10 bases between them. CDR3 loop: CASSLAQGYGYTF. DNA of the CDR3: TGTGCCAGCAGCTTAGCTCAGGGATACGGCTACACCTTC.

This clone was seen only once. The V gene is TRBV10-3, the J gene TRBJ1-1, with D maybe TRBD1 (5 bases). Trimming removed 2 bases at V and 7 bases at J, with 14 bases between. Germline values: CDR1 ENHRY, CDR2 SYGVKD. The CDR3 covers 14 residues. CDR3 sequence: CAISEGAKGFEAFF. The DNA for the CDR3 is TGTGCCATCAGTGAGGGGGCCAAAGGATTTGAAGCTTTCTTT.

The rearrangement links TRBV2 to TRBJ1-5; a possible D gene is TRBD1 (6 bases). In germline, CDR1 is SNHLY, CDR2 FYNNEI. The V end lost 7 bases, the J end lost 2 bases, and 15 bases lay between the germline ends. CDR3 length: 15 residues. The CDR3 bases are TGTGCCAGCACCGGGACAAGGGTGGGCAATCAGCCCCAGCATTTT. Protein sequence: CASTGTRVGNQPQHF.

The rearrangement links TRBV7-6 to TRBJ1-2; no clear D. The length of the CDR3 is 15 residues. CDR1 is SGHVS, CDR2 FNYEAQ, per germline. The V gene lost 0 bases and the J gene lost 8 bases, with 16 bases spanning the gap. CDR3 in amino acids: CASSLAADIYSGYTF. CDR3 sequence (DNA): TGTGCCAGCAGCTTAGCGGCGGATATCTATTCGGGCTACACCTTC.

The gene calls are TRBV9 and TRBJ1-2; D unresolved. The CDR3 length is 13 residues. The V and J ends lost 1 base and 8 bases respectively, with 12 bases between them. Germline assignment: CDR1 SGDLS and CDR2 YYNGEE. CDR3 DNA: TGTGCCAGCAGCGTATCCCGTACGGAGGGCTACACCTTC. This translates into CASSVSRTEGYTF.

The V and J genes are TRBV29-1 and TRBJ1-5, with D unresolved. This CDR3 is built from 11 residues. Germline V gives CDR1 SQVTM, CDR2 ANQGSEA. Trimming cost V 7 bases and J 6 bases, with 10 bases left between them. CDR3 sequence: CSGRGVQPQHF. CDR3 sequence (DNA): TGCAGCGGACGGGGTGTTCAGCCCCAGCATTTT.

The gene calls are TRBV7-9 and TRBJ2-1; maybe TRBD1 (5 bases). The length of the CDR3 is 10 residues. The V gene's germline CDR1 is SEHNR and CDR2 FQNEAQ (reference sequence). V was pared by 5 bases and J by 15 bases, with 11 bases between. The CDR3, as DNA: TGTGCCAGCAGCGTGTTAGGGGTGTTCTTC. It specifies CASSVLGVFF.